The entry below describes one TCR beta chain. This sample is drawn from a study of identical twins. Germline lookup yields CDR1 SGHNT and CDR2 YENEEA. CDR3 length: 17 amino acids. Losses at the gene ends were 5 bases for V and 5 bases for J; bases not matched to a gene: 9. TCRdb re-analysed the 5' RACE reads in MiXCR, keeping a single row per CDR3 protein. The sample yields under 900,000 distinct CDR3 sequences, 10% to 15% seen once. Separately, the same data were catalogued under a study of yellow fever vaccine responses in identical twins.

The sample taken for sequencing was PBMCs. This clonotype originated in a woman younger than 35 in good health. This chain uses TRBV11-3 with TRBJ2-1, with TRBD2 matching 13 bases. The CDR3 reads CASSPGLAGRIDNEQFF. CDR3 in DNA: TGTGCCAGCAGCCCGGGACTAGCGGGGAGGATAGACAATGAGCAGTTCTTC.